The 23 T cell receptor beta chains listed next were all sequenced from one sample in a study of blood T cell repertoires in COVID-19. Method: immunoSEQ multiplex PCR; TCRdb's copy keeps in-frame clones and lacks some. The sample has 95,000 to 110,000 clones; around 88% are singletons. The sequencing sample was made of peripheral blood. These TCRs come from a human donor in a cohort sampled during active COVID-19.

The chain links TRBV7-9 to TRBJ1-4, with 8 bases identical to TRBD1. The CDR3 contains 13 residues. The germline V gene has CDR1 SEHNR and CDR2 FQNEAQ (reference sequence). The V segment lost 5 bases and the J segment 11 bases; nucleotides outside the gene matches: 7. The CDR3 nucleotides read TGTGCCAGCAGCCGGACAGGGACCGCGAAACTGTTTTTT. This encodes CASSRTGTAKLFF.

The chain has TRBV5-1 and TRBJ1-1; 7 bases align to TRBD1. Germline CDR1 is SGHRS and CDR2 is YFSETQ. The CDR3 is made up of 13 amino acids. The junction had 6 bases not matched to a gene; V was cut back by 7 bases and J by 3 bases. In DNA form, the CDR3 reads TGCGCCAGCGGAGGACAGGTTGACACTGAAGCTTTCTTT. Encoded protein: CASGGQVDTEAFF.

The gene calls are TRBV5-1 and TRBJ1-5; no firm D call. The CDR3 has 18 residues. Trimming took 4 bases from V and 2 from J, leaving 22 bases between them. Germline CDR1 reads SGHRS; CDR2 reads YFSETQ. Here the CDR3 DNA reads TGCGCCAGCAGCCCAATAGGAGGGTCGGCCCGGGGCAATCAGCCCCAGCATTTT. The encoded protein is CASSPIGGSARGNQPQHF.

This clone came up a few times. The chain recombines TRBV7-2 with TRBJ2-7, with a possible D match to TRBD2 (5 bases). V lost 4 bases and J 7 bases, leaving 20 bases between the germline ends. CDR1 SGHTA and CDR2 FQGNSA come from the germline V gene. The CDR3 contains 15 residues. The CDR3: CASSSTPGWVGEQYF. The CDR3, as DNA: TGTGCCAGCAGCTCTACTCCGGGGTGGGTCGGTGAGCAGTACTTC.

The V gene is TRBV5-1, the J gene TRBJ2-5; D remains unclear. V was cut by 0 bases and J by 2 bases, with 11 bases left in between. Looked up from germline, CDR1 is SGHRS and CDR2 is YFSETQ. The length of the CDR3 is 15 residues. CDR3 protein: CASSLGAGLQETQYF. The CDR3 DNA reads TGCGCCAGCAGCTTGGGCGCAGGCCTACAAGAGACCCAGTACTTC.

The chain recombines TRBV5-1 with TRBJ2-3, with 12 bases aligning to TRBD2. J lost 2 bases, V lost 4 bases, and 8 bases had no gene match. Germline loops: CDR1 SGHRS, CDR2 YFSETQ. The CDR3 runs 17 residues. The CDR3 is CASSRRLAGDSTDTQYF. The DNA for the CDR3 is TGCGCCAGCAGCCGAAGACTAGCGGGGGACTCCACAGATACGCAGTATTTT.

The CDR3 region is CASSLTGTSGSGGTDTQYF. The CDR3 DNA sequence: TGTGCCAGCTCACTGACCGGGACTAGCGGGAGCGGTGGCACAGATACGCAGTATTTT. The rearrangement links TRBV18 to TRBJ2-3, with TRBD2 matching over 14 bases. This CDR3 region has 19 residues. Germline V gene lookup returns CDR1 KGHSH and CDR2 LQKENI. After removal of 4 bases from V and 1 base from J, the junction contained 10 bases not matched to a gene.

V gene TRBV9 combines with J gene TRBJ2-7; 11 bases line up with TRBD2. Germline CDR1 SGDLS, CDR2 YYNGEE. The J segment lost 3 bases and the V segment lost 2 bases, leaving 7 bases of the junction unmatched. The CDR3 length is 16 residues. CDR3 nucleotide sequence: TGTGCCAGCAGCGTCGCTCCCGGGACTAGCGGCTACGAGCAGTACTTC. It codes for CASSVAPGTSGYEQYF.

The chain couples TRBV7-2 to TRBJ2-5; 7 bases match TRBD2. J gave up 0 bases and V 3 bases, and 1 base lay outside the gene matches. Looked up from germline, CDR1 is SGHTA and CDR2 is FQGNSA. The CDR3 runs 14 residues. The CDR3 coding sequence is TGTGCCAGCAGCTTGGGGGGGTACCAAGAGACCCAGTACTTC. Translation: CASSLGGYQETQYF. Together with reference TRBV7-2 and TRBJ2-5, the CDR3 gives the full variable domain: GAGVSQSPSNKVTEKGKDVELRCDPISGHTALYWYRQSLGQGLEFLIYFQGNSAPDKSGLPSDRFSAERTGGSVSTLTIQRTQQEDSAVYLCASSLGGYQETQYFGPGTRLLVL.

CDR3 DNA: TGTGCCAGCAGTTTATGGTCCAGGGTGGAGACCCAGTACTTC. Amino acid sequence: CASSLWSRVETQYF. The chain uses TRBV28 and TRBJ2-5; D perhaps matches TRBD1 (5 bases). Looked up from germline, CDR1 is MDHEN and CDR2 is SYDVKM. The CDR3 has 14 amino acids. Trimming took off 0 bases at V and 5 bases at J, with 10 bases between the two ends.

This clone came up once. V gene TRBV18 combines with J gene TRBJ1-6; the D gene is possibly TRBD1 (6 bases). This CDR3 is 19 amino acids long. The V and J ends lost 3 bases and 0 bases respectively, with 18 bases between them. Germline V CDR1 and CDR2: KGHSH, LQKENI. CDR3 in DNA: TGTGCCAGCTCACCCCTTACCAGAGGGGGGGCCTCCTATAATTCACCCCTCCACTTT. Its translation: CASSPLTRGGASYNSPLHF. The variable domain in full, with the rest retrieved from reference TRBV18 and TRBJ1-6, is NAGVMQNPRHLVRRRGQEARLRCSPMKGHSHVYWYRQLPEEGLKFMVYLQKENIIDESGMPKERFSAEFPKEGPSILRIQQVVRGDSAAYFCASSPLTRGGASYNSPLHFGNGTRLTVT.

The chain recombines TRBV29-1 with TRBJ1-5; no definite D call. V gave up 4 bases and J gave up 1 base, with 8 bases separating them. Germline-derived CDR1 and CDR2 are SQVTM and ANQGSEA. This CDR3 is 13 amino acids long. CDR3 amino acids: CSVAGVSNQPQHF. CDR3 DNA sequence: TGCAGCGTTGCCGGAGTCAGCAATCAGCCCCAGCATTTT.

The chain employs TRBV19 and TRBJ2-3; D is unresolved. Deletions cut 1 base from V and 2 bases from J, with 7 bases between. CDR1 is LNHDA and CDR2 is SQIVND in the germline V gene (reference sequence). This CDR3 contains 14 residues. This CDR3 reads CASSIGSHTDTQYF. The DNA of the CDR3 is TGTGCCAGTAGTATAGGGAGTCACACAGATACGCAGTATTTT.

This chain links TRBV30 with TRBJ2-1, with 10 bases aligning to TRBD2. CDR1 and CDR2 (germline): GTSNPN, SVGIG (reference sequence). Trimming cost V 4 bases and J 8 bases; bases outside gene matches: 11. The CDR3 covers 15 residues. The CDR3 here is CAWNKGLAGDDEQFF. The CDR3 DNA reads TGTGCCTGGAATAAAGGCCTAGCGGGGGATGATGAGCAGTTCTTC. Based on the CDR3 plus reference TRBV30 and TRBJ2-1, the full variable domain is SQTIHQWPATLVQPVGSPLSLECTVEGTSNPNLYWYRQAAGRGLQLLFYSVGIGQISSEVPQNLSASRPQDRQFILSSKKLLLSDSGFYLCAWNKGLAGDDEQFFGPGTRLTVL.

This chain links TRBV7-8 with TRBJ2-2; maybe TRBD2 (6 bases). Germline V gene data show CDR1 as SGHVS and CDR2 as FQNEAQ. V shed 8 bases and J shed 1 base, with 17 bases lying between them. CDR3 length: 16 residues. CDR3 DNA: TGTGCCAGCTCCCCAGTCGGGGGACGGAACACCGGGGAGCTGTTTTTT. Translation gives CASSPVGGRNTGELFF.

The chain combines TRBV2 with TRBJ1-4; 7 bases are shared with TRBD1. Germline CDR1 SNHLY, CDR2 FYNNEI. The CDR3 has 15 amino acids. V lost 6 bases to trimming and J lost 6 bases; unmatched junction nucleotides: 10. CDR3: CASRKIPTGYEKLFF. In DNA, the CDR3 is TGTGCCAGCAGGAAGATCCCGACAGGGTATGAAAAACTGTTTTTT.

This sequence joins TRBV9 and TRBJ1-4; D gene uncertain. The CDR3 loop spans 14 amino acids. V shed 4 bases and J shed 0 bases, with 7 bases lying between them. Germline V gives CDR1 SGDLS, CDR2 YYNGEE. CDR3 DNA sequence: TGTGCCAGCAGCCAAACTGCAACTAATGAAAAACTGTTTTTT. Amino acid sequence: CASSQTATNEKLFF. Based on the CDR3 plus reference TRBV9 and TRBJ1-4, the full variable domain is DSGVTQTPKHLITATGQRVTLRCSPRSGDLSVYWYQQSLDQGLQFLIQYYNGEERAKGNILERFSAQQFPDLHSELNLSSLELGDSALYFCASSQTATNEKLFFGSGTQLSVL.

The V gene is TRBV6-5, the J gene TRBJ2-5; 7 bases align to TRBD2. This CDR3 region has 13 residues. Germline CDR1 is MNHEY and CDR2 is SVGAGI. V was pared by 8 bases and J by 2 bases, with 5 bases of the junction left unmatched. The CDR3: CASRWGGQETQYF. CDR3 in DNA: TGTGCCAGCCGGTGGGGGGGACAAGAGACCCAGTACTTC.

The V call is TRBV7-2, the J call TRBJ2-3; TRBD2 aligns across 9 bases. The CDR3 extends over 15 amino acids. CDR1 SGHTA and CDR2 FQGNSA come from the germline V gene. J was trimmed by 14 bases and V by 0 bases; bases with no gene match: 12. The CDR3 sequence: CASSLAWRAGGGRYF. The CDR3 region has the DNA TGTGCCAGCAGCTTAGCTTGGCGAGCGGGGGGCGGGCGGTATTTT. Full variable domain (remainder filled in from reference TRBV7-2 and TRBJ2-3): GAGVSQSPSNKVTEKGKDVELRCDPISGHTALYWYRQSLGQGLEFLIYFQGNSAPDKSGLPSDRFSAERTGGSVSTLTIQRTQQEDSAVYLCASSLAWRAGGGRYFGPGTRLTVL.

The chain recombines TRBV25-1 with TRBJ2-2, with 13 bases identical to TRBD2. The CDR3 consists of 18 residues. V shed 4 bases, J shed 2 bases, and the junction held 7 bases outside the gene matches. The V gene's germline CDR1 is MGHDK and CDR2 SYGVNS. The CDR3 loop is CASSVPGLAGPNTGELFF. CDR3 in DNA: TGTGCCAGCAGTGTCCCGGGACTAGCGGGGCCTAACACCGGGGAGCTGTTTTTT.

The V gene is TRBV5-1, the J gene TRBJ2-5; 11 nucleotides match TRBD1. Trimming at V came to 4 bases and at J to 5 bases, leaving 4 bases not matched to a gene. Germline loops: CDR1 SGHRS, CDR2 YFSETQ. The CDR3 sequence is 14 residues long. The CDR3 nucleotides read TGCGCCAGCAGCGGACAGGGGGCATGGGAGACCCAGTACTTC. Translation gives CASSGQGAWETQYF.

This clone is labeled as medium-sized. The chain is built from TRBV10-3 and TRBJ2-1; 8 nucleotides align to TRBD1. Per the germline V gene, CDR1 is ENHRY and CDR2 is SYGVKD. The CDR3 extends over 15 amino acids. J lost 9 bases, V lost 1 base, and 8 bases had no gene match. CDR3 nucleotide sequence: TGTGCCATCAGTGAGTTGACACAGGGGGGCGGTGAGCAGTTCTTC. It translates to CAISELTQGGGEQFF.

This clone was seen once. The chain uses TRBV6-1 and TRBJ1-3; D unresolved. Germline V gene data show CDR1 as MNHNS and CDR2 as SASEGT. The CDR3 spans 15 residues. V lost 3 bases, J lost 0 bases, and 9 bases lay in between. The CDR3 DNA reads TGTGCCAGCAGTGACAGGCTCCTCTCTGGAAACACCATATATTTT. This encodes CASSDRLLSGNTIYF.